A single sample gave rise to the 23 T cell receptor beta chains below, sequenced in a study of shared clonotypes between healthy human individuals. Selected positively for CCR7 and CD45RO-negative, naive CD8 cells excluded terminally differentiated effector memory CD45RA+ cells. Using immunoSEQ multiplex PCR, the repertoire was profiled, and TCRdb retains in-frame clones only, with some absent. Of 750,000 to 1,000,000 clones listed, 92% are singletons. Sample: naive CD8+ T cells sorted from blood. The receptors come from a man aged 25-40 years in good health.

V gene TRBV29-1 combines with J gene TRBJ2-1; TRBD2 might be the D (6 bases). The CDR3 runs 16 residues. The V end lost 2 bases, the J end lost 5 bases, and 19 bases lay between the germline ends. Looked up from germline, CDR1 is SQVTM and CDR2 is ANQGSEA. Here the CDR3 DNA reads TGCAGCGTTGAAAGACCCCGACTAGGCTTTGACAATGAGCAGTTCTTC. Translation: CSVERPRLGFDNEQFF.

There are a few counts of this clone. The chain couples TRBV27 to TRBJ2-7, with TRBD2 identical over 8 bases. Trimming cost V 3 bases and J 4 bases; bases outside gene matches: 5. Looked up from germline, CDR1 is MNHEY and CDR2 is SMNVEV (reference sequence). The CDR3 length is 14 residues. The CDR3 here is CASSFSGTEYEQYF. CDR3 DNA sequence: TGTGCCAGCAGTTTTAGCGGGACGGAGTACGAGCAGTACTTC.

DNA of the CDR3: TGTGCCAGCAGCCTATCGGGATCTGGGCAGCCCCAGCATTTT. It encodes CASSLSGSGQPQHF. This chain joins TRBV5-6 and TRBJ1-5; D is unclear. CDR1 and CDR2 (germline): SGHDT, YYEEEE. The CDR3 runs 14 residues. Deletions cut 4 bases from V and 7 bases from J, with 15 bases between.

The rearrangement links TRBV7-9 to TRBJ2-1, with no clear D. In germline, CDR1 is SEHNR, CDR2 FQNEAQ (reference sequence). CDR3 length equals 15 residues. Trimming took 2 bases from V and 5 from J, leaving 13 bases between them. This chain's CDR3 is CASSLQGSADNEQFF. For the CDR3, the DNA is TGTGCCAGCAGCTTACAAGGATCTGCCGACAATGAGCAGTTCTTC.

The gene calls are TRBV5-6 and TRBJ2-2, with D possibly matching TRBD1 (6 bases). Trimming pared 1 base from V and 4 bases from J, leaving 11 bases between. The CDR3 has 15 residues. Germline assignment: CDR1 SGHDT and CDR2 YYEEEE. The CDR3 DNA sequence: TGTGCCAGCAGCTTGTCAGGGGCGGCCACCGGGGAGCTGTTTTTT. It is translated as CASSLSGAATGELFF. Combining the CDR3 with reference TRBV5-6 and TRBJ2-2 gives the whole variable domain DAGVTQSPTHLIKTRGQQVTLRCSPKSGHDTVSWYQQALGQGPQFIFQYYEEEERQRGNFPDRFSGHQFPNYSSELNVNALLLGDSALYLCASSLSGAATGELFFGEGSRLTVL.

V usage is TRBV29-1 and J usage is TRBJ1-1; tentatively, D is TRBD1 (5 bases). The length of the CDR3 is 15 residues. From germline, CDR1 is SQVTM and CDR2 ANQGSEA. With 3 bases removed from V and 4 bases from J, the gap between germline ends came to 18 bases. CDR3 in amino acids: CSVDDLGVEVTEAFF. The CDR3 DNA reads TGCAGCGTTGACGATCTAGGGGTCGAGGTCACTGAAGCTTTCTTT.

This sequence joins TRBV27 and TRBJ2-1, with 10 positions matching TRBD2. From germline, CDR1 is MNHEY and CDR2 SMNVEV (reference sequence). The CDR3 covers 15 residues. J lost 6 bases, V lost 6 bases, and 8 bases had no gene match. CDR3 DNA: TGTGCCAGCAGCTTTGACCTAGCGGGAGCCAATGAGCAGTTCTTC. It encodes CASSFDLAGANEQFF.

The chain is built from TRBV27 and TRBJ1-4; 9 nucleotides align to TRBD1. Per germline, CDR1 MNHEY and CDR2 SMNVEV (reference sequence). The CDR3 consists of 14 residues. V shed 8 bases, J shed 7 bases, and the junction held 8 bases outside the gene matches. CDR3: CASGTGTGIEKLFF. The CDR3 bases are TGTGCCAGCGGCACCGGGACAGGGATTGAAAAACTGTTTTTT.

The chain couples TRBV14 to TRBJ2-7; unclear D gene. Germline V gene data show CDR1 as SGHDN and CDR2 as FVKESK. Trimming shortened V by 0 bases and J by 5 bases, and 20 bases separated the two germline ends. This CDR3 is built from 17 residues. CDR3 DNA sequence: TGTGCCAGCAGCCAAGATGGTAGCTTCACCCCGCGACACGAGCAGTACTTC. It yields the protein CASSQDGSFTPRHEQYF.

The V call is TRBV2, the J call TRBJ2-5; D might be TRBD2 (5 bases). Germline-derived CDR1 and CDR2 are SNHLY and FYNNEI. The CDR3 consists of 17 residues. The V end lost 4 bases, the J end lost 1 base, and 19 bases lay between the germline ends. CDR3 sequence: CASSGGMIGWTQETQYF. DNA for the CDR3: TGTGCCAGCAGTGGAGGGATGATCGGGTGGACCCAAGAGACCCAGTACTTC.

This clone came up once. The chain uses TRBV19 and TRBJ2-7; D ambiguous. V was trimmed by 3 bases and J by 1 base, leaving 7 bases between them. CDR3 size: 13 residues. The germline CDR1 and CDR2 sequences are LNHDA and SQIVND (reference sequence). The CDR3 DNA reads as TGTGCCAGTAGTATGTATACATCCTACGAGCAGTACTTC. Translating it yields CASSMYTSYEQYF.

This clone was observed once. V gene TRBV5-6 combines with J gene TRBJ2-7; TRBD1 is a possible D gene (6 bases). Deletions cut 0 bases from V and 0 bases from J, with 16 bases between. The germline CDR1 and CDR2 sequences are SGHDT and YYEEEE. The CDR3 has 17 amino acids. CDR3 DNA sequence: TGTGCCAGCAGCTTGGAGCGAACAGGGAAGAGCTCCTACGAGCAGTACTTC. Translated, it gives CASSLERTGKSSYEQYF.

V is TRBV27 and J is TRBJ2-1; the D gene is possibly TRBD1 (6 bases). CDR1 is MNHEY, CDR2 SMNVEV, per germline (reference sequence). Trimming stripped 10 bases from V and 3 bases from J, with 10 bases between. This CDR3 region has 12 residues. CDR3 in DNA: TGTGCCACCTCAGGGGACTACAATGAGCAGTTCTTC. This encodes CATSGDYNEQFF.

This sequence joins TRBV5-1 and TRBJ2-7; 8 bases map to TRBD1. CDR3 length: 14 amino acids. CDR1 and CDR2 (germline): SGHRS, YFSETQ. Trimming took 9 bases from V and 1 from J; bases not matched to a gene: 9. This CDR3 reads CANPRTGPSYEQYF. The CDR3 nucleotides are TGCGCCAACCCCCGGACAGGGCCTTCCTACGAGCAGTACTTC.

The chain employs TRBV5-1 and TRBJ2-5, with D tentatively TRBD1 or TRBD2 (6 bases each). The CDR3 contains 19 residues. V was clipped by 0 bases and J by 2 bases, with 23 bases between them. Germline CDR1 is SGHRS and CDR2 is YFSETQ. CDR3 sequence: CASSLGRLGGGYVQETQYF. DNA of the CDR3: TGCGCCAGCAGCTTGGGGCGCCTCGGAGGGGGGTACGTACAAGAGACCCAGTACTTC.

CDR3 sequence (DNA): TGTGCCAGCAGCTATCAAGGGGCCCCGTCCTACGAGCAGTACTTC. It specifies CASSYQGAPSYEQYF. This chain links TRBV7-6 with TRBJ2-7, with D possibly being TRBD1 (5 bases). V lost 4 bases, J lost 1 base, and 14 bases lay in between. The CDR3 is 15 amino acids. Germline V gene sequence: CDR1 SGHVS, CDR2 FNYEAQ.

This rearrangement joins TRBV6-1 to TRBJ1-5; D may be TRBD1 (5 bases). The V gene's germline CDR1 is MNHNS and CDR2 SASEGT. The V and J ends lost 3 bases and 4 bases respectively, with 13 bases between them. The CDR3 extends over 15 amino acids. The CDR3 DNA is TGTGCCAGCAGTGAGTTTAGGGGTGGGAATCAGCCCCAGCATTTT. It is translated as CASSEFRGGNQPQHF.

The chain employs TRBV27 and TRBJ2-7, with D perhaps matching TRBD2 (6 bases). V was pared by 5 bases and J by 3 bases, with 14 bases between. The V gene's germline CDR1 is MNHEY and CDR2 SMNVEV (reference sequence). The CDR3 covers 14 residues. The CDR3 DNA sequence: TGTGCCAGCAGTCGGGCGGGGATTCACTACGAGCAGTACTTC. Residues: CASSRAGIHYEQYF.

The DNA of the CDR3 is TGTGCCAGCAGCTTAGGCCGGGCTAGCGGGAGCAAGACCCAAGTCACCTACAATGAGCAGTTCTTC. Translated: CASSLGRASGSKTQVTYNEQFF. The V call is TRBV7-8, the J call TRBJ2-1; 10 bases are a match to TRBD2. V dropped 1 base and J dropped 2; count of bases not matched to a gene: 20. The CDR3 contains 22 residues. Per the germline V gene, CDR1 is SGHVS and CDR2 is FQNEAQ.

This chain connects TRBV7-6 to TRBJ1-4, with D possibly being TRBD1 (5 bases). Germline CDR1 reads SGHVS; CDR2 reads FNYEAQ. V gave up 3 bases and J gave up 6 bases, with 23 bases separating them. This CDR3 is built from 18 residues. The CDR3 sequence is CASSLLRGGRAPDEKLFF. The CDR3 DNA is TGTGCCAGCAGCTTGCTGCGTGGGGGTAGGGCCCCTGATGAAAAACTGTTTTTT.

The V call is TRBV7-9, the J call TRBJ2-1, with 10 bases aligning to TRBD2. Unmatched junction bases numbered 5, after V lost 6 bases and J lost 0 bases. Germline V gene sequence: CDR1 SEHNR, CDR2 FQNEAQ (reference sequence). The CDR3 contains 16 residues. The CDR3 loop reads CASSGTSAYSYNEQFF. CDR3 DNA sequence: TGTGCCAGCAGTGGGACTAGCGCTTACTCCTACAATGAGCAGTTCTTC. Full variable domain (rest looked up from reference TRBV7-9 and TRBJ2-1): DTGVSQNPRHKITKRGQNVTFRCDPISEHNRLYWYRQTLGQGPEFLTYFQNEAQLEKSRLLSDRFSAERPKGSFSTLEIQRTEQGDSAMYLCASSGTSAYSYNEQFFGPGTRLTVL.

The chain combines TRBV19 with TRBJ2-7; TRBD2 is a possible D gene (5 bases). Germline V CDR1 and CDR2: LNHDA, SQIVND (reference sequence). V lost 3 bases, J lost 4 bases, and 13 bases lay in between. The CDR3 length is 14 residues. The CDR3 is CASSIVASLYEQYF. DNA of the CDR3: TGTGCCAGTAGTATCGTGGCTAGCTTGTACGAGCAGTACTTC.

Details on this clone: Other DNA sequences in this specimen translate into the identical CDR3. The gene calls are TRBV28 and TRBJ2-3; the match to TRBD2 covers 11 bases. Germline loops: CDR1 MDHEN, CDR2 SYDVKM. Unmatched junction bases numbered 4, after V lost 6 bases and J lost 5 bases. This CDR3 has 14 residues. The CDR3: CASRLAGVGDTQYF. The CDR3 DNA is TGTGCCAGCAGACTAGCGGGAGTAGGAGATACGCAGTATTTT.